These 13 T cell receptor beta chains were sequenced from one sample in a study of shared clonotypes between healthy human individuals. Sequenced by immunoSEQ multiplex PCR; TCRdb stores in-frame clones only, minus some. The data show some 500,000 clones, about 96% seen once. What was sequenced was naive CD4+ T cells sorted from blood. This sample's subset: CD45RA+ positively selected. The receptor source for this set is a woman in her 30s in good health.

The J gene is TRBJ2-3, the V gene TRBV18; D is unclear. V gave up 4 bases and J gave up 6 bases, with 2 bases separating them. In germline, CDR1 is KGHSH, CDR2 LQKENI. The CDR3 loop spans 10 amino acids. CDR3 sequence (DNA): TGTGCCAGCTCACTCGATACGCAGTATTTT. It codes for CASSLDTQYF.

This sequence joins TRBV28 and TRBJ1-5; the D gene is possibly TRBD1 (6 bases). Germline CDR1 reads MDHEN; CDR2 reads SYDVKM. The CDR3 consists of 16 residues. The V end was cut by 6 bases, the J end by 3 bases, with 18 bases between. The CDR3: CASSAWGQINNQPQHF. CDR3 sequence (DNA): TGTGCCAGCAGCGCTTGGGGGCAGATTAACAATCAGCCCCAGCATTTT.

The CDR3 DNA reads TGTGCCAGCAGCCCGTGGACTAGCTCCATCTCCTCCTACAATGAGCAGTTCTTC. Residues: CASSPWTSSISSYNEQFF. The J gene is TRBJ2-1, the V gene TRBV7-2, with 8 bases fitting TRBD2. The CDR3 sequence is 18 residues long. V was pared by 5 bases and J by 0 bases, with 12 bases of the junction left unmatched. Per germline, CDR1 SGHTA and CDR2 FQGNSA.

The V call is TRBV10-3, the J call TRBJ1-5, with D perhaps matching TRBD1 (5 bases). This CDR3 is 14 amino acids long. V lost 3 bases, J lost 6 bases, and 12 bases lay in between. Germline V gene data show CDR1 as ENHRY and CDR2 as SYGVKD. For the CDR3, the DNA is TGTGCCATCAGTGAAGGCAGGGACGGTCAGCCCCAGCATTTT. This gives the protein CAISEGRDGQPQHF.

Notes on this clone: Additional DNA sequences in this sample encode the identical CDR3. CDR3 in amino acids: CASSFRSYEQYF. CDR3 nucleotide sequence: TGTGCCAGCAGCTTTAGGTCCTACGAGCAGTACTTC. The chain recombines TRBV5-6 with TRBJ2-7; no firm D call. V lost 2 bases, J lost 1 base, and 4 bases lay in between. The CDR3 has 12 residues. Germline V CDR1 and CDR2: SGHDT, YYEEEE.

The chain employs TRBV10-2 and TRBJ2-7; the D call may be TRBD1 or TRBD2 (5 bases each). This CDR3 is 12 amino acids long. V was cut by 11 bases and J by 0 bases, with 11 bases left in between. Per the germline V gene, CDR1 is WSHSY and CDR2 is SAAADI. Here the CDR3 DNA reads TGCGCCGCACGGGGCTTCTCCTACGAGCAGTACTTC. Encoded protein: CAARGFSYEQYF.

The CDR3 coding sequence is TGCGCCAGCAGCGTCTCTGGCGGTACGGATGAGCAGTTCTTC. Its translation is CASSVSGGTDEQFF. The chain has TRBV5-1 and TRBJ2-1; unclear D gene. The germline gives CDR1 SGHRS, CDR2 YFSETQ. Trimming shortened V by 4 bases and J by 8 bases, and 16 bases separated the two germline ends. This CDR3 has 14 amino acids.

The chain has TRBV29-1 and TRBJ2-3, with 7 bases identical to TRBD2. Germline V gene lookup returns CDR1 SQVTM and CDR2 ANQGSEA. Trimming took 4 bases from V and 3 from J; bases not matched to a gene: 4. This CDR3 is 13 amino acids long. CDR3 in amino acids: CSVGEGTTDTQYF. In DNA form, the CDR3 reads TGCAGCGTTGGGGAGGGCACGACAGATACGCAGTATTTT.

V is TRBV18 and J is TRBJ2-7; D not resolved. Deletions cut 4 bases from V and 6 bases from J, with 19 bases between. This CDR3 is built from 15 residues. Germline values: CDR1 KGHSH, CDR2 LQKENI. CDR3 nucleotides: TGTGCCAGCTCACTCGAGGACCGAAACGGGCGCGAGCAGTACTTC. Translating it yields CASSLEDRNGREQYF. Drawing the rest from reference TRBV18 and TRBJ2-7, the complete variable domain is NAGVMQNPRHLVRRRGQEARLRCSPMKGHSHVYWYRQLPEEGLKFMVYLQKENIIDESGMPKERFSAEFPKEGPSILRIQQVVRGDSAAYFCASSLEDRNGREQYFGPGTRLTVT.

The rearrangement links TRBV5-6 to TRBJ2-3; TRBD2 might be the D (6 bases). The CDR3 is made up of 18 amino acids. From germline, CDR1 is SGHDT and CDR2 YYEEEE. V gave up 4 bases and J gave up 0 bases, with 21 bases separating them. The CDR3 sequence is CASSLPVGTGASTDTQYF. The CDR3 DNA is TGTGCCAGCAGCCTTCCTGTCGGTACGGGAGCTAGCACAGATACGCAGTATTTT.

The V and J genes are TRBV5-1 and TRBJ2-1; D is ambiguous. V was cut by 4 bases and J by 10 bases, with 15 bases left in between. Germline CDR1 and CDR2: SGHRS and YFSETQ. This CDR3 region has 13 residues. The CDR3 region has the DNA TGCGCCAGCAGCATCCAAACAGAGGAGGAGCAGTTCTTC. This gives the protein CASSIQTEEEQFF.

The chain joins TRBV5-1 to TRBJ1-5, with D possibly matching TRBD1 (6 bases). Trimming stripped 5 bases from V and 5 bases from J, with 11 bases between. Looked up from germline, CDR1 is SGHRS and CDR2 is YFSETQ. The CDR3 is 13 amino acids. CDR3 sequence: CASRQGWDQPQHF. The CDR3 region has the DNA TGCGCCAGCAGGCAGGGGTGGGATCAGCCCCAGCATTTT.

The CDR3 sequence: CSVATGGSYNEQFF. CDR3 in DNA: TGCAGCGTTGCCACTGGCGGATCATACAATGAGCAGTTCTTC. This chain joins TRBV29-1 and TRBJ2-1, with unresolved D. Germline V gives CDR1 SQVTM, CDR2 ANQGSEA. The CDR3 sequence is 14 residues long. V dropped 4 bases and J dropped 4 bases, with 14 bases sitting between them.